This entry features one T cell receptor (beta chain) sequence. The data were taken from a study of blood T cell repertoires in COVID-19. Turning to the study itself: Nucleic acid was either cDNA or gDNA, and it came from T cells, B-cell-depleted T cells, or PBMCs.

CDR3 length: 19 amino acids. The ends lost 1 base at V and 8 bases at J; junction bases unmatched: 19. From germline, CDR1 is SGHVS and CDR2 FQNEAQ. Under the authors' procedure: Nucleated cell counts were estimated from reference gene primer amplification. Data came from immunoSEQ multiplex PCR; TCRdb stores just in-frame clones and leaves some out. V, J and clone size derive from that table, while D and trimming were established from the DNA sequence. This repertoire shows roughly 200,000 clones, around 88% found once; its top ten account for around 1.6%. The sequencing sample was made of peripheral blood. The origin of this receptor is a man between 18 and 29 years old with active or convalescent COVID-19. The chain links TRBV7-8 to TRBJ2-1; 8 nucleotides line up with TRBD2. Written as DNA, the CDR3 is TGTGCCAGCAGCTTAGACGATCCTCGAAGCGGGAGTCAGGGCGATGAGCAGTTCTTC. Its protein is CASSLDDPRSGSQGDEQFF.